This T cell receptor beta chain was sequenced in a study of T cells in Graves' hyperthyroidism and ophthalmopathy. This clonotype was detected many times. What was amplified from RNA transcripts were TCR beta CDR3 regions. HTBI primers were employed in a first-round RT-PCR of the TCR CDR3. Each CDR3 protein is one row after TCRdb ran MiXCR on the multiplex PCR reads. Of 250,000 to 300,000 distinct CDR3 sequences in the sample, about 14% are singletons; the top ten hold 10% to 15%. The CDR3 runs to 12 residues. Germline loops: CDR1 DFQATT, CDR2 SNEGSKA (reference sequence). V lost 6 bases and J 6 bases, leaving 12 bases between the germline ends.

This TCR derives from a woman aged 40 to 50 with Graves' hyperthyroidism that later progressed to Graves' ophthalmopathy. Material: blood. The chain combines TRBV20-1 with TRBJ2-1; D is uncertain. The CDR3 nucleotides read TGCAGTGCGTCAGACTCCGTCAATGAGCAGTTCTTC. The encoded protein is CSASDSVNEQFF.